This T cell receptor beta chain comes out of a study of vaccination effects on CD4 cells after COVID-19. ViraFEST expansion of antigen-specific CD4+ T cells with viral peptide pools preceded sequencing. It was after roughly 11 days of culture that CD4+ T cells were isolated. Documented for the person is a PCR-confirmed SARS-CoV-2 infection occurring between March and December 2020. Sequenced by immunoSEQ multiplex PCR; TCRdb stores in-frame clones only, minus some. The profile shows under 80,000 clones, over 60% of them singletons. The V gene's germline CDR1 is LGHDT and CDR2 YNNKEL (reference sequence). The CDR3 is 18 residues long. J gave up 4 bases and V 2 bases, and 9 bases lay outside the gene matches. Notes on this clone: What it binds is unknown.

Sample: CD4+ T cells from PBMCs cultured with HIV peptides, taken before COVID-19 vaccination. Described subset: HIV-1 Nef peptide pool negative control/reference culture. The source of this sequence is a human donor who had a prior SARS-CoV-2 infection. The chain links TRBV3-1 (or the pseudogene TRBV3-2) to TRBJ2-2; 11 bases align to TRBD2. The CDR3 coding sequence is TGTGCCAGCAGCCAATTCCTAGCGGGAGGCGGGAGCACCGGGGAGCTGTTTTTT. Translating gives CASSQFLAGGGSTGELFF.